These 18 T cell receptor beta chains came from one sample sequenced in a study of T cell repertoires in ileal Crohn's disease (dated by TCRdb to about 2019). The protocol used for the library was the immunoSEQ multiplex PCR assay. In its TCRdb copy, this immuneACCESS table keeps in-frame sequences only and misses some clones. Where compared with another copy, unresolved V genes explain less than half of these, and the others have no known cause. The sample includes some 14,000 clones, with about 90% observed a single time. The ten largest make up 3.5% to 4.5% of the sample. Material: ileal tissue. These receptors were taken from an adult with Crohn's disease.

With regard to this clone: One end of the junction varies from germline; a read error may be responsible. J is TRBJ2-5 and V is TRBV5-1; D is tentatively TRBD1 or TRBD2 (6 bases each). Matching the DNA end better, TRBJ2-7 makes the J call doubtful. The CDR3 loop spans 14 amino acids. The germline V gene has CDR1 SGHRS and CDR2 YFSETQ. The CDR3, as DNA: TGCGCCAGCACCTTGCGGGACACTTCCTACGAGCAGTACTTC. This codes for CASTLRDTSYEQYF.

V and J are TRBV9 and TRBJ2-3, with 14 bases fitting TRBD2. CDR3 length equals 17 residues. The J segment lost 4 bases and the V segment lost 2 bases, leaving 6 bases of the junction unmatched. Germline CDR1 and CDR2: SGDLS and YYNGEE. Here the CDR3 DNA reads TGTGCCAGCAGCGTCCCGACTAGCGGGGGGGAGGCAGATACGCAGTATTTT. Translation gives CASSVPTSGGEADTQYF.

The chain has TRBV5-1 and TRBJ2-7; the match to TRBD1 covers 11 bases. This CDR3 has 16 residues. From germline, CDR1 is SGHRS and CDR2 YFSETQ. The junction had 9 bases not matched to a gene; V was cut back by 4 bases and J by 3 bases. The DNA of the CDR3 is TGCGCCAGCAGCCCGGGGGACAGGGGGGCGTTCTACGAGCAGTACTTC. It codes for CASSPGDRGAFYEQYF.

J is TRBJ2-7 and V is TRBV18; 7 positions match TRBD1. CDR3 size: 14 residues. V trimming: 2 bases; J trimming: 4 bases; junction bases outside the gene matches: 5. Germline V gene lookup returns CDR1 KGHSH and CDR2 LQKENI. The CDR3, as DNA: TGTGCCAGCTCACCAGGGACAGAGACGTACGAGCAGTACTTC. Translating it yields CASSPGTETYEQYF.

The chain recombines TRBV18 with TRBJ2-7; tentative D call: TRBD1 (5 bases). This CDR3 spans 13 amino acids. V lost 3 bases and J 2 bases, leaving 8 bases between the germline ends. Germline CDR1 reads KGHSH; CDR2 reads LQKENI. In nucleotides, the CDR3 is TGTGCCAGCTCACCCCGACAGACCTACGAGCAGTACTTC. It yields the protein CASSPRQTYEQYF.

J is TRBJ2-2 and V is TRBV4-3; TRBD1 aligns across 10 bases. The CDR3 covers 16 residues. Trimming took 3 bases from V and 8 from J; bases not matched to a gene: 9. Germline V gives CDR1 LGHNA, CDR2 YSLEER. For the CDR3, the DNA is TGCGCCAGCAGCCACGGGGGACAGGGGCTTAGGGGGGAGCTGTTTTTT. Translating gives CASSHGGQGLRGELFF.

J is TRBJ2-7 and V is TRBV6-5; TRBD2 agrees at 13 bases. Germline assignment: CDR1 MNHEY and CDR2 SVGAGI. The J segment lost 2 bases and the V segment lost 4 bases, leaving 5 bases of the junction unmatched. CDR3 size: 16 residues. The chain's CDR3 is CASSSGTSGAAYEQYF. The CDR3 DNA reads TGTGCCAGCAGTTCTGGGACTAGCGGGGCCGCCTACGAGCAGTACTTC.

This rearrangement joins TRBV2 to TRBJ2-3, with 13 bases that match TRBD2. The CDR3 spans 15 residues. Trimming removed 7 bases from V and 6 bases from J; junction bases left unmatched: 7. Germline-derived CDR1 and CDR2 are SNHLY and FYNNEI. CDR3 residues: CASIRGLAGTDTQYF. The CDR3 nucleotides are TGTGCCAGCATTCGGGGACTAGCGGGGACGGATACGCAGTATTTT.

V usage is TRBV7-2 and J usage is TRBJ2-2; 9 bases fit TRBD1. From germline, CDR1 is SGHTA and CDR2 FQGNSA. The CDR3 covers 17 residues. Germline trimming cut 5 bases from V and 4 bases from J; bases unmatched to any gene: 11. CDR3 nucleotide sequence: TGTGCCAGCAGCCCACGTCCCGGGACAGGGCCCACCGGGGAGCTGTTTTTT. It translates to CASSPRPGTGPTGELFF.

The V call is TRBV5-1, the J call TRBJ2-3; TRBD2 matches at 12 bases. The junction had 12 bases not matched to a gene; V was cut back by 4 bases and J by 0 bases. The germline V gene has CDR1 SGHRS and CDR2 YFSETQ. The CDR3 runs to 19 residues. The DNA of the CDR3 is TGCGCCAGCAGCCGATTACGCCCCCTAGCGGGGGGGAGCACAGATACGCAGTATTTT. Its translation: CASSRLRPLAGGSTDTQYF.

The DNA of the CDR3 is TGTGCCAGCAGTGTACAGGGTGGTCAGCCCCAGCATTTT. The encoded protein is CASSVQGGQPQHF. J is TRBJ1-5 and V is TRBV2, with a weak D call TRBD1 (6 bases). V lost 4 bases, J lost 6 bases, and 10 bases lay in between. The CDR3 has 13 amino acids. From germline, CDR1 is SNHLY and CDR2 FYNNEI. The complete variable domain, with remaining parts taken from reference TRBV2 and TRBJ1-5, reads EPEVTQTPSHQVTQMGQEVILRCVPISNHLYFYWYRQILGQKVEFLVSFYNNEISEKSEIFDDQFSVERPDGSNFTLKIRSTKLEDSAMYFCASSVQGGQPQHFGDGTRLSIL.

The CDR3 reads CATSLAGEGNEQFF. The CDR3, as DNA: TGTGCCACCAGTCTAGCGGGAGAGGGCAATGAGCAGTTCTTC. The chain employs TRBV15 and TRBJ2-1; 10 nucleotides match TRBD2. This CDR3 spans 14 amino acids. The germline gives CDR1 LNHNV, CDR2 YYDKDF (reference sequence). The V and J ends lost 6 bases and 6 bases, in that order; junction bases with no gene match: 5.

This chain uses TRBV7-9 with TRBJ2-1; 7 nucleotides line up with TRBD1. The CDR3 covers 12 residues. The V segment lost 7 bases and the J segment 6 bases; nucleotides outside the gene matches: 3. Germline V gene lookup returns CDR1 SEHNR and CDR2 FQNEAQ (reference sequence). The CDR3 is CASNRQGNEQFF. The CDR3 DNA sequence: TGTGCCAGCAACAGACAGGGCAATGAGCAGTTCTTC.

This clone showed up just once. This chain uses TRBV5-1 with TRBJ1-3; unclear D gene. This CDR3 is built from 16 residues. CDR1 and CDR2 (germline): SGHRS, YFSETQ. V was cut by 4 bases and J by 0 bases, with 14 bases left in between. For the CDR3, the DNA is TGCGCCAGCAGCCCCCAGGACGGGAGCTCTGGAAACACCATATATTTT. Translation gives CASSPQDGSSGNTIYF.

This clone was counted a single time. V usage is TRBV2 and J usage is TRBJ1-2; D ambiguous. Per germline, CDR1 SNHLY and CDR2 FYNNEI. This CDR3 comprises 14 residues. V lost 1 base, J lost 4 bases, and 10 bases lay in between. The CDR3 DNA reads TGTGCCAGCAGTGAAGACAGATTTTCCTATGGCTACACCTTC. As protein: CASSEDRFSYGYTF.

This clone appeared a single time. The rearrangement joins TRBV5-2 to TRBJ1-2. TRBV5-2 is designated a pseudogene. The CDR3 length is 17 residues. CDR3 sequence: CASNVLREYERTYGYTF. CDR3 in DNA: TGTGCCAGCAATGTGCTTAGAGAGTACGAAAGAACCTATGGCTACACCTTC.

The chain couples TRBV29-1 to TRBJ2-1, with D maybe TRBD2 (5 bases). Germline CDR1 SQVTM, CDR2 ANQGSEA. V lost 5 bases and J 0 bases, leaving 14 bases between the germline ends. This CDR3 spans 15 amino acids. The CDR3 is CSVRSGPSSYNEQFF. The CDR3 nucleotides are TGCAGCGTTAGGAGCGGACCTAGCTCCTACAATGAGCAGTTCTTC.

The chain employs TRBV4-1 and TRBJ2-7, with TRBD2 matching 11 bases. The germline V gene has CDR1 MGHRA and CDR2 YSYEKL. J lost 0 bases, V lost 3 bases, and 1 base had no gene match. CDR3 size: 15 residues. The CDR3 loop reads CASSQTSGASYEQYF. The CDR3 DNA sequence: TGCGCCAGCAGCCAGACTAGCGGGGCCTCCTACGAGCAGTACTTC.